The 31 T cell receptor beta chains reported below all come from one sample, sequenced in a study of vaccination and CD4 T cells after COVID-19. Treatment meaning: approximately 10-day PBMC culture with coronavirus spike peptide pools or control peptides (ViraFEST assay). Cultured CD4+ T cell DNA underwent sequencing with the Oncomine TCR Beta short-read assay. From the PCR reads, TCRdb called clonotypes with MiXCR, one entry per CDR3 protein. Here the sample spans 15,000 or so distinct CDR3 sequences, about 53% being singletons. These receptors have no known antigen. Sample: cultured CD4+ T cells from blood, taken after SARS-CoV-2 vaccination. The receptors were sampled from a human donor with COVID-19.

The chain is built from TRBV11-3 and TRBJ2-2; 8 bases are a match to TRBD1. The germline V gene has CDR1 SGHNT and CDR2 YENEEA. This CDR3 spans 15 amino acids. V was clipped by 1 base and J by 8 bases; unmatched bases: 6. For the CDR3, the DNA is TGTGCCAGCAGCTTAGCCCAGGGGGCAAAAGGGGAGCTGTTTTTT. Its translation is CASSLAQGAKGELFF.

Only a few counts were recorded for this clonotype. CDR3 nucleotide sequence: TGCAGTGCTAGAGATCGTAGGGGAGCGAACACCGGGGAGCTGTTTTTT. Translating gives CSARDRRGANTGELFF. The chain combines TRBV20-1 with TRBJ2-2; D may match TRBD1 or TRBD2 (5 bases each). Deletions cut 0 bases from V and 0 bases from J, with 11 bases between. Looked up from germline, CDR1 is DFQATT and CDR2 is SNEGSKA (reference sequence). CDR3 length equals 16 residues.

The gene calls are TRBV7-2 and TRBJ1-2, with D perhaps TRBD1 (5 bases). The CDR3 has 13 amino acids. Trimming shortened V by 5 bases and J by 4 bases, and 11 bases separated the two germline ends. The germline V gene encodes CDR1 SGHTA and CDR2 FQGNSA. Here the CDR3 reads CASSPGQGYGYTF. The CDR3 coding sequence is TGTGCCAGCAGCCCTGGTCAGGGCTATGGCTACACCTTC.

Only a few counts were recorded for this clonotype. The V gene is TRBV24-1, the J gene TRBJ1-5; perhaps TRBD1 as D (5 bases). Germline CDR1 is KGHDR and CDR2 is SFDVKD. This CDR3 has 12 amino acids. The V end lost 3 bases, the J end lost 10 bases, and 9 bases lay between the germline ends. The CDR3 region is CATSDGAPPQHF. Written as DNA, the CDR3 is TGTGCCACCAGTGATGGGGCACCCCCCCAGCATTTT.

The rearrangement uses TRBV27 and TRBJ2-2; D not resolved. The V and J ends lost 5 bases and 7 bases respectively, with 11 bases between them. In germline, CDR1 is MNHEY, CDR2 SMNVEV (reference sequence). The CDR3 extends over 13 amino acids. The CDR3 is CASSKGAGGELFF. The CDR3 DNA reads as TGTGCCAGCAGTAAAGGCGCTGGCGGGGAGCTGTTTTTT.

This chain links TRBV28 with TRBJ2-1, with 8 positions matching TRBD1. V dropped 7 bases and J dropped 8; count of bases not matched to a gene: 10. Germline V gene sequence: CDR1 MDHEN, CDR2 SYDVKM. CDR3 length: 14 amino acids. Written as DNA, the CDR3 is TGTGCCAGCACTCTTTGGACAGGGCAAGATGAGCAGTTCTTC. It yields the protein CASTLWTGQDEQFF.

In its sample, this clonotype was seen a few times. The chain combines TRBV24-1 with TRBJ2-5; 7 bases map to TRBD2. CDR1 and CDR2 from the germline V gene are KGHDR and SFDVKD. V trimming: 3 bases; J trimming: 1 base; junction bases outside the gene matches: 1. There are 14 residues in the CDR3. The CDR3 coding sequence is TGTGCCACCAGTGATAGCGGGACCCAAGAGACCCAGTACTTC. This gives the protein CATSDSGTQETQYF.

This clonotype has just a few counts. CDR3 DNA: TGTGCCAGCAGTCGCCAGGGGAACCAAATGAACACTGAAGCTTTCTTT. The encoded protein is CASSRQGNQMNTEAFF. V gene TRBV6-2 or TRBV6-3 combines with J gene TRBJ1-1; a possible D gene is TRBD1 (6 bases). Trimming pared 5 bases from V and 0 bases from J, leaving 16 bases between. Germline assignment: CDR1 MNHEY and CDR2 SVGEGT. The CDR3 is 16 residues long.

The chain uses TRBV15 and TRBJ2-1; 9 nucleotides line up with TRBD1. Per germline, CDR1 LNHNV and CDR2 YYDKDF (reference sequence). The V and J ends lost 5 bases and 10 bases, in that order; junction bases with no gene match: 12. The CDR3 is 15 amino acids. The DNA of the CDR3 is TGTGCCACCAGCTTCGGGACAGGGACCCAACGGGAGCAGTTCTTC. Its protein is CATSFGTGTQREQFF.

About this clonotype itself: At one of its ends the junction is not consistent with the germline gene, which may arise from a read error. The gene calls are TRBV7-6 and TRBJ2-1, with 9 bases lining up with TRBD1. The CDR3 has 16 amino acids. CDR1 is SGHVS, CDR2 FNYEAQ, per germline. The chain's CDR3 is CASSSSQDRGVVEQFF. The CDR3 coding sequence is TGTGCTAGCAGCTCCTCCCAGGACAGGGGAGTGGTTGAGCAGTTCTTC.

The chain couples TRBV7-9 to TRBJ2-2; D tentatively reads TRBD1 or TRBD2 (6 bases each). V shed 5 bases and J shed 7 bases, with 17 bases lying between them. The CDR3 sequence is 15 residues long. Germline assignment: CDR1 SEHNR and CDR2 FQNEAQ (reference sequence). The CDR3 sequence is CASSKLRGLGGELFF. The CDR3 nucleotides read TGTGCCAGCAGCAAACTCCGGGGGCTGGGCGGGGAGCTGTTTTTT.

This chain uses TRBV7-6 with TRBJ2-3; TRBD2 matches at 9 bases. This CDR3 region has 15 residues. With 8 bases clipped from V and 6 bases from J, the junction kept 12 bases outside the gene matches. Germline V CDR1 and CDR2: SGHVS, FNYEAQ. Written as DNA, the CDR3 is TGTGCCAGCGGCGGGAGGGTCGCATCTAAGGATACGCAGTATTTT. This encodes CASGGRVASKDTQYF.

This clonotype was recorded once. This chain connects TRBV7-2 to TRBJ2-7, with 8 bases matching TRBD2. This CDR3 has 15 residues. Germline trimming cut 4 bases from V and 4 bases from J; bases unmatched to any gene: 9. CDR1 is SGHTA, CDR2 FQGNSA, per germline. The CDR3 bases are TGTGCCAGCAGCTCCCGATCCGGGGGGGAGTACGAGCAGTACTTC. Encoded protein: CASSSRSGGEYEQYF.

This clonotype has just a few counts. The chain combines TRBV30 with TRBJ2-5; D is possibly TRBD1 (6 bases). V shed 5 bases and J shed 1 base, with 11 bases lying between them. The germline gives CDR1 GTSNPN, CDR2 SVGIG (reference sequence). The length of the CDR3 is 13 residues. The CDR3: CAWDRQAQETQYF. The DNA of the CDR3 is TGTGCCTGGGATCGACAGGCCCAAGAGACCCAGTACTTC.

V gene TRBV4-1 combines with J gene TRBJ1-2; D is unclear. Trimming stripped 1 base from V and 5 bases from J, with 11 bases between. The CDR3 extends over 14 amino acids. Germline lookup yields CDR1 MGHRA and CDR2 YSYEKL. CDR3 sequence: CASSQVEGGYGYTF. In DNA, the CDR3 is TGCGCCAGCAGCCAAGTTGAGGGTGGGTATGGCTACACCTTC.

The gene calls are TRBV5-1 and TRBJ2-7; weak D call: TRBD2 (6 bases). The CDR3 is 14 residues long. V lost 2 bases and J lost 1, with 10 bases in between. Germline CDR1 reads SGHRS; CDR2 reads YFSETQ. The chain's CDR3 is CASSFWGTSYEQYF. The CDR3, as DNA: TGCGCCAGCAGCTTTTGGGGGACTTCCTACGAGCAGTACTTC.

DNA for the CDR3: TGTGCCAGCAGCTCCCTTTACGGGGAGCTGTTTTTT. This encodes CASSSLYGELFF. The gene calls are TRBV7-2 and TRBJ2-2; unclear D gene. V was trimmed by 4 bases and J by 7 bases, leaving 7 bases between them. The CDR3 runs to 12 residues. Germline assignment: CDR1 SGHTA and CDR2 FQGNSA.

The V and J genes are TRBV10-3 and TRBJ2-3; 15 nucleotides agree with TRBD2. V shed 2 bases and J 13 bases; nucleotides not matched to a gene: 1. The V gene's germline CDR1 is ENHRY and CDR2 SYGVKD. This CDR3 has 13 residues. As DNA, the CDR3 is TGTGCCATCAGTGAGGGACTAGCGGGGGGGGAGTATTTT. Translating gives CAISEGLAGGEYF.

This clonotype was seen a handful of times. The chain carries TRBV7-2 and TRBJ1-2; D is unclear. The ends were cut back, 1 base at V and 8 bases at J, with 11 bases in the middle. Germline V gene lookup returns CDR1 SGHTA and CDR2 FQGNSA. This CDR3 has 13 residues. In DNA, the CDR3 is TGTGCCAGCAGCTTAGATCTTGTGGGCGGCTACACCTTC. This translates into CASSLDLVGGYTF.

This chain joins TRBV6-1 and TRBJ2-2; a weak D match, TRBD2 (5 bases). CDR3 length: 17 amino acids. Trimming removed 7 bases at V and 5 bases at J, with 23 bases between. Germline V gene sequence: CDR1 MNHNS, CDR2 SASEGT. CDR3 residues: CASTTQPRTGVTGELFF. CDR3 DNA sequence: TGTGCCAGCACCACTCAACCTAGGACTGGGGTTACCGGGGAGCTGTTTTTT.

This rearrangement joins TRBV19 to TRBJ2-5; the match to TRBD2 covers 8 bases. The CDR3 runs to 17 residues. CDR1 LNHDA and CDR2 SQIVND come from the germline V gene (reference sequence). With 8 bases clipped from V and 1 base from J, the junction kept 15 bases outside the gene matches. The DNA of the CDR3 is TGTGCCAGTTCCGGGACTAGGGGGTTTACGGGCCAAGAGACCCAGTACTTC. This translates into CASSGTRGFTGQETQYF.

This rearrangement joins TRBV7-2 to TRBJ1-2; D is unclear. CDR1 is SGHTA and CDR2 is FQGNSA in the germline V gene. The CDR3 sequence is 13 residues long. V was shortened by 3 bases and J by 7 bases, with 12 bases between the two germline ends. The CDR3 DNA sequence: TGTGCCAGCAGCTTGGCGGGAGCGCGTGGCTACACCTTC. Amino acid sequence: CASSLAGARGYTF.

This clonotype was counted a few times. The chain has TRBV27 and TRBJ1-6; TRBD1 is a possible D gene (6 bases). Germline CDR1 reads MNHEY; CDR2 reads SMNVEV (reference sequence). This CDR3 region has 16 residues. Trimming removed 5 bases at V and 6 bases at J, with 17 bases between. CDR3 in amino acids: CASSVRGQTTNSPLHF. CDR3 nucleotide sequence: TGTGCCAGCAGTGTCCGAGGACAGACAACTAATTCACCCCTCCACTTT.

This clonotype was found a few times. This chain links TRBV20-1 with TRBJ1-6; 7 bases map to TRBD1. The germline V gene encodes CDR1 DFQATT and CDR2 SNEGSKA (reference sequence). J lost 9 bases, V lost 4 bases, and 12 bases had no gene match. This CDR3 is 15 amino acids long. This CDR3 reads CSAKNVPGGSSPLHF. CDR3 DNA: TGCAGTGCTAAAAACGTCCCAGGGGGATCTTCACCCCTCCACTTT.

The chain joins TRBV11-3 to TRBJ2-7, with 8 bases matching TRBD2. This CDR3 spans 17 amino acids. Losses at the gene ends were 0 bases for V and 2 bases for J; bases not matched to a gene: 9. Germline lookup yields CDR1 SGHNT and CDR2 YENEEA. Here the CDR3 reads CASSLDFPGGRAYEQYF. CDR3 bases: TGTGCCAGCAGCTTAGACTTCCCGGGGGGGCGGGCCTACGAGCAGTACTTC.

This clonotype was detected a few times. This sequence joins TRBV19 and TRBJ1-6, with a tentative D call TRBD1 (6 bases). The CDR3 loop spans 14 amino acids. Germline V CDR1 and CDR2: LNHDA, SQIVND (reference sequence). With 3 bases removed from V and 9 bases from J, the gap between germline ends came to 12 bases. The CDR3 reads CASSILGGASPLHF. Here the CDR3 DNA reads TGTGCCAGTAGTATTCTCGGGGGGGCTTCACCCCTCCACTTT.

This clonotype was counted only a few times. The chain employs TRBV7-8 and TRBJ1-5; D might be TRBD1 (6 bases). Germline V lookup: CDR1 SGHVS, CDR2 FQNEAQ. The CDR3 is 16 amino acids. The V end was cut by 5 bases, the J end by 8 bases, with 22 bases between. The CDR3 DNA sequence: TGTGCCAGCAGCATTGAAGGACAGTTCAACCCTAAGCCCCAGCATTTT. Protein product: CASSIEGQFNPKPQHF.

This clonotype has a handful of counts. The genes are TRBV20-1 and TRBJ1-3; D is perhaps TRBD1 (6 bases). Germline V gene lookup returns CDR1 DFQATT and CDR2 SNEGSKA (reference sequence). Trimming took off 7 bases at V and 0 bases at J, with 13 bases between the two ends. This CDR3 is 14 amino acids long. The CDR3 DNA reads as TGCAGTGTTAAGGACAGCGCCTCTGGAAACACCATATATTTT. It specifies CSVKDSASGNTIYF.

The J gene is TRBJ2-5, the V gene TRBV7-2, with 10 bases lining up with TRBD2. The CDR3 covers 15 residues. V shed 3 bases and J 7 bases; nucleotides not matched to a gene: 8. Looked up from germline, CDR1 is SGHTA and CDR2 is FQGNSA. As DNA, the CDR3 is TGTGCCAGCAGCTTCGACAGCGGGGGGGCCGGGACCCAGTACTTC. Translated: CASSFDSGGAGTQYF.

The J gene is TRBJ1-2, the V gene TRBV5-1; possible D gene TRBD1, 5 bases. This CDR3 contains 15 residues. The germline V gene has CDR1 SGHRS and CDR2 YFSETQ. The V end lost 6 bases, the J end lost 2 bases, and 17 bases lay between the germline ends. The CDR3 protein is CASTSGGEGNYGYTF. The CDR3 nucleotides are TGCGCCAGCACCTCAGGAGGGGAGGGAAACTATGGCTACACCTTC.

This clonotype was detected once. The chain uses TRBV6-2 or TRBV6-3 and TRBJ2-7; perhaps TRBD1 as D (6 bases). The CDR3 is 13 residues long. The V end lost 5 bases, the J end lost 0 bases, and 8 bases lay between the germline ends. Per germline, CDR1 MNHEY and CDR2 SVGEGT. For the CDR3, the DNA is TGTGCCAGCAGTACAGGGCACTCCTACGAGCAGTACTTC. This gives the protein CASSTGHSYEQYF.